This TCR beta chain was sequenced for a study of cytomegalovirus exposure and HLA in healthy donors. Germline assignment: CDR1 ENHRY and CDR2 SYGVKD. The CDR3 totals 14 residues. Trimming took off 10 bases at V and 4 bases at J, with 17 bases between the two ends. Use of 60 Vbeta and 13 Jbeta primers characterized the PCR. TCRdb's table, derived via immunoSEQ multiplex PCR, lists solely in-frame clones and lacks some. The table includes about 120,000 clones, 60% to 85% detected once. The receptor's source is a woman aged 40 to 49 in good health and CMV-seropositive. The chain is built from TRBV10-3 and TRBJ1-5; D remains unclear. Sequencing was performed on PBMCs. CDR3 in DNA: TGTGCCACCGCGGAGGAGGTGACGAATCAGCCCCAGCATTTT. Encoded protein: CATAEEVTNQPQHF.